This T cell receptor beta chain was sequenced for a study of blood T cells in healthy people across ages. A second about 7 to 12 cycle PCR used barcoded and J-beta primers. TCRdb re-called the 5' RACE reads through MiXCR, storing one row per CDR3 protein. The profile covers 1.5 million to 2 million distinct CDR3 sequences, with about 32% appearing a single time and around 11% taken by the ten largest. V was clipped by 8 bases and J by 0 bases; unmatched bases: 7. Germline V gene sequence: CDR1 WSHSY, CDR2 SAAADI. CDR3 length: 15 residues. This clonotype was sampled from a woman in her twenties or thirties in good health. Sequencing was performed on blood. This chain uses TRBV10-2 with TRBJ2-3; 8 positions agree with TRBD2. The CDR3: CASRRGGYSTDTQYF. The CDR3 region has the DNA TGCGCCAGCCGCCGGGGGGGATACAGCACAGATACGCAGTATTTT.